One sample yielded the 14 T cell receptor beta chains listed below, sequenced in a study of shared T cell receptors in the human thymus. Measured with immunoSEQ multiplex PCR; TCRdb has only the in-frame clones, and not every one. The sample has under 850,000 clones, roughly 88% seen once. This sample was also put to use in a study of human thymus T cells.

The sequencing sample was made of thymocytes. The receptors shown here come from a boy under two years old with a congenital heart defect.

The rearrangement uses TRBV7-3 and TRBJ2-3; 8 nucleotides align to TRBD2. V was clipped by 5 bases and J by 2 bases; unmatched bases: 9. The germline gives CDR1 SGHTA, CDR2 FQGTGA. The CDR3 is 16 residues long. CDR3 in amino acids: CASSQEAGGFTDTQYF. CDR3 coding DNA: TGTGCCAGCAGCCAGGAGGCGGGAGGCTTCACAGATACGCAGTATTTT.

V usage is TRBV2 and J usage is TRBJ1-5, with D possibly being TRBD1 (6 bases). CDR3 size: 18 residues. Between the trimmed V and J ends, which lost 6 bases and 0 bases, there was a span of 21 bases. In germline, CDR1 is SNHLY, CDR2 FYNNEI. The CDR3 DNA is TGTGCCAGCAGGGGGACCCTGACAGGAGTGTATAGCAATCAGCCCCAGCATTTT. Translation gives CASRGTLTGVYSNQPQHF.

The V call is TRBV2, the J call TRBJ2-7, with 9 bases matching TRBD2. Germline CDR1 SNHLY, CDR2 FYNNEI. Trimming removed 6 bases from V and 4 bases from J; junction bases left unmatched: 13. CDR3 length: 16 amino acids. The CDR3 sequence is CASRVWGSGSTYEQYF. The CDR3, as DNA: TGTGCCAGCAGGGTATGGGGTAGCGGGAGTACATACGAGCAGTACTTC.

This clone showed up just once. Other DNA sequences within the sample encode an identical CDR3. This chain joins TRBV20-1 and TRBJ2-1, with a possible D match to TRBD2 (6 bases). The germline V gene encodes CDR1 DFQATT and CDR2 SNEGSKA (reference sequence). Between the trimmed V and J ends, which lost 7 bases and 3 bases, there was a span of 7 bases. The CDR3 covers 11 residues. The CDR3 loop is CSVGGYNEQFF. The CDR3 DNA reads TGCAGTGTCGGGGGCTACAATGAGCAGTTCTTC.

The rearrangement joins TRBV4-3 to TRBJ2-3, with D hard to call. The CDR3 runs to 14 residues. V lost 1 base and J lost 2, with 7 bases in between. Germline V gene data show CDR1 as LGHNA and CDR2 as YSLEER. The CDR3 nucleotides are TGCGCCAGCAGCCAAGGTCAGGTCACAGATACGCAGTATTTT. Translation: CASSQGQVTDTQYF.

This sequence joins TRBV6-6 and TRBJ1-4, with D hard to call. V was trimmed by 2 bases and J by 4 bases, leaving 14 bases between them. The germline V gene encodes CDR1 MNHNY and CDR2 SVGAGI (reference sequence). The CDR3 loop spans 16 amino acids. This chain's CDR3 is CASSYPPTQDNEKLFF. In DNA, the CDR3 is TGTGCCAGCAGTTACCCACCGACCCAGGATAATGAAAAACTGTTTTTT.

The chain combines TRBV19 with TRBJ2-2; 10 nucleotides match TRBD2. The ends lost 6 bases at V and 0 bases at J; junction bases unmatched: 10. Germline CDR1 is LNHDA and CDR2 is SQIVND (reference sequence). There are 18 residues in the CDR3. The CDR3 nucleotides read TGTGCCAGTAGCTTGGACCTAGCGGGAGAACCGAACACCGGGGAGCTGTTTTTT. It yields the protein CASSLDLAGEPNTGELFF.

The chain recombines TRBV21-1 with TRBJ1-5; the table calls TRBD1, which could not be checked here. TRBV21-1 constitutes a pseudogene. The CDR3 loop spans 14 amino acids. CDR3 DNA: TGTGCCAGCAGCAAGGGGGCTTGCAATCAGCCCCAGCATTTT. Protein: CASSKGACNQPQHF.

V gene TRBV9 combines with J gene TRBJ2-5; TRBD2 matches 9 bases. The V gene end was trimmed by 0 bases and the J gene end by 5 bases; junction bases not matched to a gene: 2. Germline V gene data show CDR1 as SGDLS and CDR2 as YYNGEE. The CDR3 runs 14 residues. The CDR3 coding sequence is TGTGCCAGCAGCGTAGGCACTAGCGGGGAGACCCAGTACTTC. Translated: CASSVGTSGETQYF.

The CDR3 spells CASSFPLLAGVLGSDTQYF. Written as DNA, the CDR3 is TGTGCCAGCAGTTTCCCCCTACTAGCGGGAGTCCTGGGCTCAGATACGCAGTATTTT. This sequence joins TRBV28 and TRBJ2-3; 11 nucleotides agree with TRBD2. The germline V gene encodes CDR1 MDHEN and CDR2 SYDVKM. The CDR3 length is 19 residues. V was pared by 3 bases and J by 4 bases, with 15 bases of the junction left unmatched. The full variable domain, in which reference TRBV28 and TRBJ2-3 provide the parts outside the CDR3, is DVKVTQSSRYLVKRTGEKVFLECVQDMDHENMFWYRQDPGLGLRLIYFSYDVKMKEKGDIPEGYSVSREKKERFSLILESASTNQTSMYLCASSFPLLAGVLGSDTQYFGPGTRLTVL.

The V call is TRBV4-1, the J call TRBJ2-2; no clear D. CDR1 MGHRA and CDR2 YSYEKL come from the germline V gene. V was shortened by 1 base and J by 7 bases, with 16 bases between the two germline ends. CDR3 size: 16 residues. CDR3 region: CASSQVSAHSGGELFF. CDR3 sequence (DNA): TGCGCCAGCAGCCAAGTGAGTGCACACTCGGGCGGGGAGCTGTTTTTT.

The chain carries TRBV6-1 and TRBJ1-5; TRBD1 agrees at 7 bases. Germline CDR1 reads MNHNS; CDR2 reads SASEGT. Germline trimming cut 4 bases from V and 1 base from J; bases unmatched to any gene: 10. This CDR3 comprises 17 residues. The CDR3 DNA reads as TGTGCCAGCAGTGGGGGACAGCTGTTTATGAGCAATCAGCCCCAGCATTTT. Translated, it gives CASSGGQLFMSNQPQHF.

The chain employs TRBV19 and TRBJ2-3; D uncertain. The V and J ends lost 7 bases and 0 bases respectively, with 2 bases between them. From germline, CDR1 is LNHDA and CDR2 SQIVND (reference sequence). The CDR3 contains 11 residues. CDR3 in amino acids: CASTSTDTQYF. CDR3 in DNA: TGTGCCAGTACTAGCACAGATACGCAGTATTTT. The full variable domain, completed using reference TRBV19 and TRBJ2-3, is DGGITQSPKYLFRKEGQNVTLSCEQNLNHDAMYWYRQDPGQGLRLIYYSQIVNDFQKGDIAEGYSVSREKKESFPLTVTSAQKNPTAFYLCASTSTDTQYFGPGTRLTVL.

The chain combines TRBV10-1 with TRBJ2-7, with TRBD1 identical over 8 bases. Germline values: CDR1 WNHNN, CDR2 SYGVQD (reference sequence). This CDR3 is 15 amino acids long. V shed 7 bases and J 0 bases; nucleotides not matched to a gene: 8. The chain's CDR3 is CASKTGQGDSYEQYF. The CDR3 nucleotides are TGCGCCAGCAAAACAGGACAGGGCGACTCCTACGAGCAGTACTTC.